The 9 T cell receptor beta chains in this list originate from one sample, sequenced in a study of vaccination and CD4 T cells after COVID-19. The antigens of these receptors remain unknown. The Oncomine TCR Beta short-read assay sequenced DNA from cultured CD4+ T cells. TCRdb independently ran MiXCR on the PCR reads; one entry per CDR3 protein. This sample has about 28,000 distinct CDR3 sequences, with under 75% found just once. The treatment: approximately 9-day PBMC culture with coronavirus spike peptide pools or control peptides (ViraFEST assay). The source material was CD4+ T cells from blood, cultured in vitro, sampled after SARS-CoV-2 vaccination. These receptors were taken from a human donor who received a COVID-19 vaccine.

The rearrangement joins TRBV11-2 to TRBJ2-2, with no clear D. This CDR3 is 15 amino acids long. Germline V gene data show CDR1 as SGHAT and CDR2 as FQNNGV. Trimming stripped 5 bases from V and 4 bases from J, with 14 bases between. The CDR3 here is CASSHTPEPTGELFF. CDR3 bases: TGTGCCAGCAGCCACACGCCTGAACCCACCGGGGAGCTGTTTTTT.

The chain couples TRBV7-2 to TRBJ1-3, with unresolved D. The CDR3 consists of 15 residues. V lost 1 base to trimming and J lost 0 bases, with 7 bases between them. Germline V gives CDR1 SGHTA, CDR2 FQGNSA. CDR3 residues: CASSLDQFSGNTIYF. The CDR3 nucleotides read TGTGCCAGCAGCTTAGATCAGTTCTCTGGAAACACCATATATTTT.

V usage is TRBV6-7 and J usage is TRBJ1-1; 7 nucleotides match TRBD1. TRBV6-7 is an ORF; its function is uncertain. This CDR3 is built from 13 residues. The trim removed 8 bases at V and 3 bases at J, leaving 6 bases unmatched. CDR3 DNA sequence: TGTGCCAGCCGACTGACAGGGTACACTGAAGCTTTCTTT. Encoded protein: CASRLTGYTEAFF.

V gene TRBV7-8 combines with J gene TRBJ2-3; D remains unclear. Trimming pared 1 base from V and 4 bases from J, leaving 9 bases between. This CDR3 comprises 14 residues. Germline assignment: CDR1 SGHVS and CDR2 FQNEAQ. The CDR3 loop reads CASSLGLPPDTQYF. The CDR3 nucleotides are TGTGCCAGCAGCTTAGGACTTCCCCCAGATACGCAGTATTTT.

The chain links TRBV7-9 to TRBJ2-3, with a weak D call TRBD1 (6 bases). There are 15 residues in the CDR3. The V end lost 8 bases, the J end lost 4 bases, and 19 bases lay between the germline ends. Germline V gene sequence: CDR1 SEHNR, CDR2 FQNEAQ (reference sequence). DNA for the CDR3: TGTGCCAGCTCCATAGGGGACACGGCCGCAGATACGCAGTATTTT. Translated, it gives CASSIGDTAADTQYF.

This clonotype was detected once. The rearrangement links TRBV24-1 to TRBJ2-5, with a tentative D call TRBD2 (5 bases). In germline, CDR1 is KGHDR, CDR2 SFDVKD. V was cut by 4 bases and J by 0 bases, with 14 bases left in between. This CDR3 comprises 16 residues. CDR3 protein: CATSDSVPGNQETQYF. The CDR3 DNA sequence: TGTGCCACCAGTGACTCCGTCCCGGGGAACCAAGAGACCCAGTACTTC.

The V call is TRBV12-3 or TRBV12-4, the J call TRBJ2-6; D is possibly TRBD2 (6 bases). The CDR3 has 18 residues. Trimming cost V 5 bases and J 1 base, with 18 bases left between them. The DNA for the CDR3 is TGTGCCAGCAGTCGTAGCGGTGCCCTTAGGTCTGGGGCCAACGTCCTGACTTTC. It yields the protein CASSRSGALRSGANVLTF.

This clonotype appeared a few times. The chain carries TRBV6-1 and TRBJ1-6; D gene uncertain. CDR3 length equals 13 residues. Germline lookup yields CDR1 MNHNS and CDR2 SASEGT. The V end was cut by 6 bases, the J end by 9 bases, with 12 bases between. Here the CDR3 reads CASSPLQLSPLHF. DNA for the CDR3: TGTGCCAGCAGCCCTTTACAGCTTTCACCCCTCCACTTT.

The chain recombines TRBV6-1 with TRBJ1-1, with 10 bases lining up with TRBD1. Per the germline V gene, CDR1 is MNHNS and CDR2 is SASEGT. V lost 4 bases and J lost 5; bases outside the gene matches: 4. The CDR3 has 14 residues. CDR3: CASSGDRGGTEAFF. The CDR3 DNA sequence: TGTGCCAGCAGTGGGGACAGGGGAGGAACTGAAGCTTTCTTT.